The T cell receptor beta chain described here comes from a study of cytomegalovirus exposure and HLA in healthy donors. Study-level findings and limits: Analyses of presence and absence presupposed an approximately uniform sequencing depth across donors. Other equally common chains were less clonally expanded than HLA-associated TCR beta chains, a later analysis showed.

Both 60 Vbeta primers and 13 Jbeta primers went into the PCR. Here immunoSEQ multiplex PCR was the method, and the copy in TCRdb shows in-frame clones only, minus some. The sample lists about 180,000 clones; approximately 70% were seen once. CDR1 and CDR2 (germline): SGHTA, FQGNSA. Trimming at V came to 1 base and at J to 0 bases, leaving 5 bases not matched to a gene. The CDR3 covers 17 residues. There are a few counts of this clone. Its specificity is not known. J is TRBJ2-3 and V is TRBV7-2, with TRBD2 identical over 9 bases. The TCR sequence derives from a human donor in good health. The sequencing sample was made of PBMCs. This chain's CDR3 is CASSLVASGISTDTQYF. DNA of the CDR3: TGTGCCAGCAGCTTAGTGGCTAGCGGGATTAGCACAGATACGCAGTATTTT.